This entry lists 7 T cell receptor beta chains sequenced from one sample in a study of shared clonotypes between healthy human individuals. The protocol was immunoSEQ multiplex PCR, while the TCRdb copy is restricted to in-frame clones and leaves out a portion. The sample has 2,500,000 or so clones, roughly 90% seen once; the top ten hold about 0.36%. The specimen sequenced was naive CD4+ T cells from PBMCs. Subset: CD45RA+ positively selected. All receptors derive from a man between 18 and 29 years old in good health. Some clones in this sample may be carry-over from other donors' samples.

V gene TRBV5-6 combines with J gene TRBJ1-3, with TRBD1 matching over 9 bases. V lost 1 base, J lost 4 bases, and 6 bases stayed unmatched. The CDR3 sequence is 16 residues long. CDR1 is SGHDT, CDR2 YYEEEE, per germline. CDR3 DNA sequence: TGTGCCAGCAGCTTGCAGGGACAGGGTAGCGGAAACACCATATATTTT. The encoded protein is CASSLQGQGSGNTIYF. The whole variable domain, remainder taken from reference TRBV5-6 and TRBJ1-3, is DAGVTQSPTHLIKTRGQQVTLRCSPKSGHDTVSWYQQALGQGPQFIFQYYEEEERQRGNFPDRFSGHQFPNYSSELNVNALLLGDSALYLCASSLQGQGSGNTIYFGEGSWLTVV.

This clone appeared a single time. Within the sample, other DNA sequences also encode this same CDR3. The chain has TRBV20-1 and TRBJ2-7, with D uncertain. CDR1 DFQATT and CDR2 SNEGSKA come from the germline V gene (reference sequence). The CDR3 is made up of 11 amino acids. Trimming left V 6 bases short and J 2 bases short, with 8 bases between. CDR3 residues: CSARVTYEQYF. DNA of the CDR3: TGCAGTGCCCGGGTCACCTACGAGCAGTACTTC.

The chain joins TRBV2 to TRBJ2-7; 10 nucleotides match TRBD2. The length of the CDR3 is 15 residues. V shed 1 base, J shed 3 bases, and the junction held 3 bases outside the gene matches. Germline assignment: CDR1 SNHLY and CDR2 FYNNEI. The CDR3 spells CASSEGTSGLYEQYF. DNA of the CDR3: TGTGCCAGCAGTGAAGGGACTAGCGGTCTCTACGAGCAGTACTTC.

This chain links TRBV11-2 with TRBJ2-1, with D possibly TRBD2 on 6 matching bases. The CDR3 runs 14 residues. V was clipped by 0 bases and J by 9 bases, with 12 bases between them. CDR1 is SGHAT, CDR2 FQNNGV, per germline. The CDR3 DNA reads as TGTGCCAGCAGCTTAGAGCGGGGAGGCATTGAGCAGTTCTTC. Its protein is CASSLERGGIEQFF.

The chain combines TRBV5-1 with TRBJ2-1; no firm D call. V gave up 1 base and J gave up 0 bases, with 11 bases separating them. Germline V gene lookup returns CDR1 SGHRS and CDR2 YFSETQ. The CDR3 spans 16 residues. CDR3 residues: CASSLQALSSYNEQFF. In DNA form, the CDR3 reads TGCGCCAGCAGCTTGCAGGCCTTAAGCTCCTACAATGAGCAGTTCTTC.

The chain is built from TRBV30 and TRBJ1-1; D is uncertain. This CDR3 is built from 13 residues. V was clipped by 5 bases and J by 1 base, with 11 bases between them. The germline V gene has CDR1 GTSNPN and CDR2 SVGIG (reference sequence). The CDR3 here is CAWGLTSNTEAFF. The CDR3 bases are TGTGCCTGGGGTTTGACTTCGAACACTGAAGCTTTCTTT.

V is TRBV5-4 and J is TRBJ2-1; D gene ambiguous. Trimming took 1 base from V and 1 from J, leaving 9 bases between them. The CDR3 loop spans 15 amino acids. CDR1 and CDR2 (germline): SGHNT, YYREEE (reference sequence). CDR3 nucleotides: TGTGCCAGCAGCTTGAGGACCACTTCCTACAATGAGCAGTTCTTC. It codes for CASSLRTTSYNEQFF.